This T cell receptor (beta chain) was sequenced for a study of CD8 T cells in Susac syndrome. Random-hexamer reverse transcription was applied to roughly 0.45 to 1 ug RNA. One entry per CDR3 protein results from TCRdb running MiXCR on the immunoSEQ multiplex PCR reads. The repertoire holds about 90,000 distinct CDR3 sequences, with 96% as singletons. V shed 4 bases and J shed 6 bases, with 8 bases lying between them. From germline, CDR1 is SGDLS and CDR2 YYNGEE. The CDR3 runs 12 residues. V and J are TRBV9 and TRBJ1-3; the D is unclear. Sequencing was done on a sample of CD8+ T cells from PBMCs. The receptor comes from a human donor with Susac syndrome. The CDR3: CASSSRENTIYF. The DNA of the CDR3 is TGTGCCAGCAGCTCCCGGGAAAACACCATATATTTT.